Listed below are T cell receptor beta chains from one sample, sequenced in a study of radiotherapy plus CTLA-4 blockade in lung cancer. Only in-frame clones appear in the TCRdb table, and some are missing; sequencing was by immunoSEQ multiplex PCR. The table has approximately 30,000 clones, around 70% seen once. The material sequenced was peripheral blood, taken from a patient treated with radiotherapy plus ipilimumab. The receptors stem from a human donor with non-small cell lung cancer whose response to radiotherapy plus ipilimumab could not be evaluated. Each CDR3 is given with its conserved first and last residue. D genes are given only for firm matches. Clone size, where shown, is once, few, many, or a class for clones that have expanded.

TRBJ2-5	TRBD1	few	TRBV30	CASTGNAGETQYF	TGTGCCTCGACAGGGAATGCGGGAGAGACCCAGTACTTC
TRBJ1-2	TRBD1	NA	TRBV16	CASSQSGTGKGYTF	TGTGCCAGCAGCCAATCCGGGACAGGGAAGGGCTACACCTTC
TRBJ2-1	NA	NA	TRBV19	CASSPLDDSVRVF	TGTGCCAGTAGTCCCCTGGATGACAGTGTTCGGGTCTTC
TRBJ1-1	TRBD1	once	TRBV27	CASSRRTGGDTEAFF	TGTGCCAGCAGTCGAAGGACAGGGGGTGACACTGAAGCTTTCTTT
TRBJ2-2	NA	once	TRBV5-1	CASSFREPGELFF	TGCGCCAGCAGCTTCCGGGAGCCCGGGGAGCTGTTTTTT
TRBJ1-1	NA	few	TRBV7-9	CASSSVMNTEAFF	TGTGCCAGCAGCTCGGTGATGAACACTGAAGCTTTCTTT
TRBJ2-5	TRBD1	few	TRBV5-1	CASSGGTGGYQETRYF	TGCGCCAGCAGCGGTGGGACAGGGGGGTACCAAGAGACCCGGTACTTC
TRBJ2-7	TRBD2	few	TRBV2	CASSGSLAGGPYEQYF	TGTGCCAGCAGTGGTTCATTAGCGGGAGGCCCCTACGAGCAGTACTTC
TRBJ2-7	TRBD2	NA	TRBV5-8	CASRPTPGLADYEQYF	TGTGCCAGCAGGCCCACCCCGGGACTAGCGGATTACGAGCAGTACTTC
TRBJ1-1	NA	few	TRBV18	CASSRGTGQLNTEAFF	TGTGCCAGCTCACGGGGGACGGGACAACTGAACACTGAAGCTTTCTTT
TRBJ1-4	NA	NA	TRBV28	CASSFGAANEKLFF	TGTGCCAGCAGTTTTGGGGCGGCTAATGAAAAACTGTTTTTT
TRBJ2-5	NA	few	TRBV5-1	CASSLAREEETQYF	TGCGCCAGCAGCTTGGCCAGGGAAGAAGAGACCCAGTACTTC
TRBJ1-3	NA	NA	TRBV30	CAWKWGRGRNTIYF	TGTGCCTGGAAGTGGGGCAGGGGAAGAAACACCATATATTTT
TRBJ2-5	TRBD2	NA	TRBV5-1	CASSQTSGGLETQYF	TGCGCCAGCAGCCAGACTAGCGGGGGTTTAGAGACCCAGTACTTC
TRBJ2-1	NA	NA	TRBV25-1	CASSESRHSSYNEQFF	TGTGCCAGCAGTGAATCCAGACACAGCTCCTACAATGAGCAGTTCTTC
TRBJ1-2	NA	NA	TRBV2	CASTYYGQGDGYTF	TGTGCCAGCACCTACTATGGGCAGGGTGACGGCTACACCTTC
TRBJ2-7	NA	NA	TRBV19	CASSSFRHYEQYF	TGTGCCAGTAGTTCCTTTAGACACTACGAGCAGTACTTC
TRBJ2-1	TRBD1	NA	TRBV7-2	CASSWGQGDEQFF	TGTGCCAGCAGCTGGGGACAGGGGGATGAGCAGTTCTTC
TRBJ1-2	NA	NA	TRBV6-5	CASSVQGYGYTF	TGTGCCAGCAGTGTACAGGGCTATGGCTACACCTTC
TRBJ2-1	TRBD2	few	TRBV28	CASSLGTSGSPYNEQFF	TGTGCCAGCAGTTTAGGGACTAGCGGGAGCCCCTACAATGAGCAGTTCTTC
TRBJ2-1	NA	NA	TRBV30	CAWTYKGGYNEQFF	TGTGCCTGGACATACAAGGGGGGGTACAATGAGCAGTTCTTC
TRBJ2-3	TRBD2	NA	TRBV25-1	CASSQREAPTDTQYF	TGTGCCAGCAGCCAGCGGGAGGCCCCCACAGATACGCAGTATTTT
TRBJ2-3	NA	NA	TRBV9	CASSVDSFTDTQYF	TGTGCCAGCAGCGTAGACTCATTTACAGATACGCAGTATTTT
TRBJ2-1	NA	few	TRBV7-7	CASSLRTYNEQFF	TGTGCCAGCAGCTTAAGAACTTACAATGAGCAGTTCTTC
TRBJ1-2	NA	NA	TRBV4-1	CASSQRAGGSYGYTF	TGCGCCAGCAGCCAACGGGCGGGGGGCAGCTATGGCTACACCTTC
TRBJ1-1	NA	once	TRBV15	CATSQQGNTEAFF	TGTGCCACCAGCCAGCAGGGGAACACTGAAGCTTTCTTT
TRBJ2-7	NA	few	TRBV4-2	CASSLVGDEQYF	TGTGCCAGCAGCTTGGTCGGGGACGAGCAGTACTTC
TRBJ1-2	NA	NA	TRBV7-2	CASSLEGGIANYGYTF	TGTGCCAGCAGCTTAGAGGGGGGGATAGCTAACTATGGCTACACCTTC
TRBJ1-2	TRBD1	NA	TRBV5-6	CASSRGQKNYGYTF	TGTGCCAGCAGCCGGGGACAGAAAAACTATGGCTACACCTTC
TRBJ1-2	TRBD1	few	TRBV27	CASSVGPGQGNYGYTF	TGTGCCAGCAGCGTGGGACCGGGACAGGGGAACTATGGCTACACCTTC
TRBJ2-1	NA	NA	TRBV7-2	CASRRGRGSYNEQFF	TGTGCCAGCAGACGAGGAAGGGGGTCTTACAATGAGCAGTTCTTC
TRBJ2-5	TRBD2	few	TRBV5-4	CASSGTSGTQETQYF	TGTGCCAGCAGCGGGACTAGCGGGACCCAAGAGACCCAGTACTTC
TRBJ2-7	TRBD1	few	TRBV5-4	CASSPRTGGSYEQYF	TGTGCCAGCAGCCCCCGGACAGGGGGCTCCTACGAGCAGTACTTC
TRBJ1-5	NA	NA	TRBV6-1	CASRGDSSQPQHF	TGTGCCAGCCGCGGGGATAGTAGTCAGCCCCAGCATTTT
TRBJ2-7	TRBD1	NA	TRBV5-1	CASSLDYMGQSSYEQYF	TGCGCCAGCAGCTTGGATTATATGGGACAGTCGTCCTACGAGCAGTACTTC
TRBJ2-2	TRBD2	NA	TRBV7-9	CASRSTSGRKGSTGELFF	TGTGCCAGCAGGTCGACTAGCGGGAGAAAGGGTAGCACCGGGGAGCTGTTTTTT
TRBJ2-1	NA	NA	TRBV29-1	CSVELDMGNEQFF	TGCAGCGTTGAATTAGACATGGGCAATGAGCAGTTCTTC